This passage covers 5 T cell receptor beta chains from one sample sequenced in a study of long-term antiretroviral therapy in people with HIV. Researchers report immunoSEQ v3.0 was run at survey level. The protocol was immunoSEQ multiplex PCR, while the TCRdb copy is restricted to in-frame clones and leaves out a portion. The table records roughly 6,400 clones, around 77% of them present only once. The source material was unsorted PBMCs, sampled 0.5 years before starting antiretroviral therapy. Receptors originate from a man aged 40-49 years with HIV.

The chain uses TRBV4-3 and TRBJ1-4, with D unresolved. V gave up 0 bases and J gave up 8 bases, with 10 bases separating them. The germline CDR1 and CDR2 sequences are LGHNA and YSLEER. The CDR3 totals 14 residues. CDR3 sequence: CASSQDPSGEKLFF. The CDR3 nucleotides are TGCGCCAGCAGCCAAGATCCGAGCGGGGAAAAACTGTTTTTT.

This clone was seen only once. The chain is built from TRBV13 and TRBJ1-4; D may be TRBD1 (6 bases). V shed 1 base and J shed 1 base, with 13 bases lying between them. This CDR3 spans 17 amino acids. Germline-derived CDR1 and CDR2 are PRHDT and FYEKMQ (reference sequence). The CDR3 DNA reads as TGTGCCAGCAGCTTAGCCCCGAGGGGGAAAACTAATGAAAAACTGTTTTTT. This gives the protein CASSLAPRGKTNEKLFF.

Concerning this clone itself: The junction departs from the called germline gene at one end, perhaps through a read error. This sample includes further DNA sequences coding for the same CDR3. This chain uses TRBV27 with TRBJ1-5; no definite D call. CDR3 length equals 15 residues. The V gene's germline CDR1 is MNHEY and CDR2 SMNVEV (reference sequence). The CDR3 region is CASRTFPGSNQPQHF. As DNA, the CDR3 is TGTGCTAGCAGGACCTTTCCAGGTAGCAATCAGCCCCAGCATTTT.

J is TRBJ2-7 and V is TRBV11-2; TRBD1 aligns across 12 bases. Germline CDR1 is SGHAT and CDR2 is FQNNGV. The junction had 7 bases not matched to a gene; V was cut back by 5 bases and J by 2 bases. The CDR3 is 16 residues long. The CDR3 coding sequence is TGTGCCAGCAGCATAGGGACAGGGGGCGAGGCCTACGAGCAGTACTTC. Translated, it gives CASSIGTGGEAYEQYF.

The chain combines TRBV6-6 with TRBJ2-7, with 9 positions matching TRBD1. This CDR3 contains 15 residues. The germline V gene encodes CDR1 MNHNY and CDR2 SVGAGI (reference sequence). V shed 2 bases, J shed 5 bases, and the junction held 7 bases outside the gene matches. The DNA for the CDR3 is TGTGCCAGCAGTTACGGGACAGGGAAAGGTCACGAGCAGTACTTC. This sequence encodes CASSYGTGKGHEQYF.